This T cell receptor beta chain was captured in a study of identifying expanded T cells in peripheral blood. General study points: Clone count variance between roughly 2-week samples rose with total template count.

Trimming removed 5 bases from V and 2 bases from J, with 7 bases in between. Germline CDR1 SEHNR, CDR2 FQNEAQ (reference sequence). The CDR3 covers 13 residues. Remarks on this clone: Its matching antigen is unknown.

Here immunoSEQ multiplex PCR was the method, and the copy in TCRdb shows in-frame clones only, minus some. The table lists some 78,000 clones, more than 75% of them singletons, with roughly 19% in the top ten. The receptor was derived from a person between 18 and 70 years old in good health. Specimen: blood. V gene TRBV7-9 combines with J gene TRBJ2-1; D unresolved. The CDR3 DNA sequence: TGTGCCAGCAGCGACATCACCTACAATGAGCAGTTCTTC. Amino acid sequence: CASSDITYNEQFF.